This entry concerns a single T cell receptor (beta chain). TCRdb re-called the 5' RACE reads with MiXCR, one entry per CDR3 protein. This sample has about 66,000 distinct CDR3 sequences, with 15% to 20% found just once. The data were taken from a study of early T cells in non-severe SARS-CoV-2 infection. Background on the study: Unsorted whole-blood RNA was sequenced in bulk, leaving chains unpaired.

Here the sequenced sample was whole blood, taken at baseline. The sequence derives from an adult who was a healthcare worker with PCR-confirmed SARS-CoV-2 infection or an uninfected control (not recorded which).

The CDR3 DNA follows: TGTGCCAGCAGTTACTCGACAGGGTGGGAGCAGTACTTC. It yields the protein CASSYSTGWEQYF. J is TRBJ2-7 and V is TRBV6-5; 7 bases are a match to TRBD1. The J segment lost 7 bases and the V segment lost 0 bases, leaving 3 bases of the junction unmatched. Germline lookup yields CDR1 MNHEY and CDR2 SVGAGI. The CDR3 consists of 13 residues.